This entry lists 10 T cell receptor beta chains sequenced from one sample in a study of identical twins. MiXCR, run by TCRdb on the 5' RACE reads, gives a single entry per CDR3 protein. Among around 140,000 distinct CDR3 sequences, roughly 3.2% were seen once, and the ten largest hold around 8%. The sequenced sample consisted of memory T cells sorted from blood. These receptors came from a man aged 18 to 29 in good health.

This clonotype was counted only a few times. The V call is TRBV3-1, the J call TRBJ2-2; 7 bases are shared with TRBD1. The CDR3 extends over 14 amino acids. J lost 4 bases, V lost 9 bases, and 8 bases had no gene match. Looked up from germline, CDR1 is LGHDT and CDR2 is YNNKEL (reference sequence). CDR3 residues: CASLRTGVTGELFF. The CDR3 nucleotides are TGTGCCAGTCTTCGGACAGGCGTCACCGGGGAGCTGTTTTTT.

This clonotype was observed a few times. The genes are TRBV28 and TRBJ2-1; 11 nucleotides align to TRBD2. V gave up 5 bases and J gave up 7 bases; unmatched junction bases: 4. Germline CDR1 and CDR2: MDHEN and SYDVKM. CDR3 length equals 14 residues. The DNA of the CDR3 is TGTGCCAGCAGTACACGACTAGCGGGAAATGAGCAGTTCTTC. Protein sequence: CASSTRLAGNEQFF.

This clonotype was observed at least ten times. The gene calls are TRBV5-5 and TRBJ2-3; D may match TRBD1 or TRBD2 (5 bases each). Germline V CDR1 and CDR2: SGHKS, YYEKEE (reference sequence). This CDR3 has 15 residues. V was trimmed by 4 bases and J by 2 bases, leaving 14 bases between them. DNA of the CDR3: TGTGCCAGCAGCCGGGACGGCCCGTTCACAGATACGCAGTATTTT. This gives the protein CASSRDGPFTDTQYF.

This clonotype was observed at least ten times. CDR3 residues: CASSESITGELFF. The CDR3 nucleotides are TGCGCCAGCAGTGAGTCAATCACCGGGGAGCTGTTTTTT. The chain links TRBV10-2 to TRBJ2-2, with D uncertain. The germline V gene has CDR1 WSHSY and CDR2 SAAADI. The ends were cut back, 0 bases at V and 4 bases at J, with 3 bases in the middle. The CDR3 totals 13 residues.

This clonotype was counted at least ten times. V and J are TRBV7-9 and TRBJ2-3, with 11 bases identical to TRBD2. CDR3 length: 16 residues. V lost 2 bases and J lost 5; bases outside the gene matches: 6. The germline V gene has CDR1 SEHNR and CDR2 FQNEAQ (reference sequence). This CDR3 reads CASSLSSGRAGDTQYF. The CDR3 nucleotides read TGTGCCAGCAGCTTAAGTAGCGGGAGGGCCGGAGATACGCAGTATTTT.

This clonotype was seen ten or more times. The J gene is TRBJ2-7, the V gene TRBV5-5, with TRBD2 matching 7 bases. Looked up from germline, CDR1 is SGHKS and CDR2 is YYEKEE (reference sequence). The CDR3 loop spans 15 amino acids. The V gene end was trimmed by 1 base and the J gene end by 2 bases; junction bases not matched to a gene: 6. The CDR3: CASSLTPSGTYEQYV. The CDR3 DNA reads TGTGCCAGCAGCTTGACTCCTAGCGGCACCTACGAGCAGTACGTC.

This clonotype was counted many times. The chain is built from TRBV24-1 and TRBJ2-1, with 7 bases identical to TRBD2. With V trimmed by 4 bases and J by 5 bases, 10 bases remained unmatched. This CDR3 region has 16 residues. Germline values: CDR1 KGHDR, CDR2 SFDVKD. The CDR3 DNA sequence: TGTGCCACCAGTGAGCCTAGCGGTCCCTGGGACAATGAGCAGTTCTTC. Translated: CATSEPSGPWDNEQFF.

This clonotype has at least ten counts. V gene TRBV3-1 combines with J gene TRBJ2-3; D gene ambiguous. The CDR3 has 14 residues. Germline CDR1 LGHDT, CDR2 YNNKEL (reference sequence). V shed 1 base and J shed 6 bases, with 11 bases lying between them. The CDR3 DNA reads as TGTGCCAGCAGCCAAGCTCTAGAAAAGGATACGCAGTATTTT. It codes for CASSQALEKDTQYF.

The chain carries TRBV14 and TRBJ1-1, with D uncertain. V was trimmed by 4 bases and J by 1 base, leaving 10 bases between them. This CDR3 region has 14 residues. From germline, CDR1 is SGHDN and CDR2 FVKESK. The CDR3 spells CASSRPGRNTEAFF. The CDR3 DNA reads TGTGCCAGCAGCCGACCCGGCCGGAACACTGAAGCTTTCTTT.

This clonotype was counted at least ten times. This chain connects TRBV15 to TRBJ2-1, with D perhaps TRBD2 (5 bases). The V and J ends lost 5 bases and 4 bases respectively, with 12 bases between them. The length of the CDR3 is 14 residues. Looked up from germline, CDR1 is LNHNV and CDR2 is YYDKDF (reference sequence). CDR3 coding DNA: TGTGCCACCAGCTGGCAGCGGAGTTACAATGAGCAGTTCTTC. Its protein product is CATSWQRSYNEQFF.